This T cell receptor (beta chain) came from a study of T-cell memory formation after mild COVID-19. Study as a whole: TCR clusters were mostly donor specific. The study, taken as a whole, reports: Some responding clones appeared in pre-infection memory, suggesting cross-reactive memory joined. Whether day 37 second-wave clones are SARS-CoV-2-specific was not confirmed.

CDR3 length: 15 amino acids. CDR1 and CDR2 (germline): MNHEY, SVGEGT. J was trimmed by 2 bases and V by 4 bases; bases with no gene match: 5. About this clonotype itself: No antigen is known for it.

Constant-segment primers were used for 5'RACE, and the resulting TCR alpha and TCR beta cDNA libraries carried sample barcodes and UMIs. From the 5' RACE reads, TCRdb called clonotypes with MiXCR, one entry per CDR3 protein. The sample contains just under 50,000 distinct CDR3 sequences, around 12% of which appear only once. The sequence was collected from a man between 18 and 29 years old who had mild COVID-19 (a few samples of this study predate the infection). Cell type and time point are not known. This chain uses TRBV6-2 or TRBV6-3 with TRBJ2-3; 8 bases match TRBD1. Source material: PBMCs or a T cell subset sorted from them (not recorded which). The CDR3 loop is CASSFRDRYTDTQYF. CDR3 sequence (DNA): TGTGCCAGCAGTTTCCGGGACAGGTACACAGATACGCAGTATTTT.